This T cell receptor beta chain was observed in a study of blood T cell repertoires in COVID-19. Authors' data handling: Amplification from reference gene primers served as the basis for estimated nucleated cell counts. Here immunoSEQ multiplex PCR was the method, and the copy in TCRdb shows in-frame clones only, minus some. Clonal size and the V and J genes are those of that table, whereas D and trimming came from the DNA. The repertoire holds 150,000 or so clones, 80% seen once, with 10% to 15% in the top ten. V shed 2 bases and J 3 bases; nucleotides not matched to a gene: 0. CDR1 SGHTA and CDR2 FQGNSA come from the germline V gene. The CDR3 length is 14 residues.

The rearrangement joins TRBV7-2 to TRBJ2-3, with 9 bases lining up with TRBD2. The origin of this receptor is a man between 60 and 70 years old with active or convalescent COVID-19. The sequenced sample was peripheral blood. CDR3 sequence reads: CASSLLAGTDTQYF. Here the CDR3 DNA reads TGTGCCAGCAGCTTACTAGCGGGAACAGATACGCAGTATTTT.